These 10 T cell receptor beta chains came from one sample sequenced in a study of blood T cells in healthy people across ages. A sample-barcoded 5' primer and a J-beta primer mix were used in a second PCR of about 7 to 11 cycles. A single record per CDR3 protein comes from TCRdb applying MiXCR to the 5' RACE reads. The sample comprises around 750,000 distinct CDR3 sequences, 53% of which are singletons, and approximately 40% rests with the top ten. Material for sequencing was blood. Source of these receptors: an elderly man in good health.

The chain recombines TRBV20-1 with TRBJ1-5; possible D gene TRBD1, 5 bases. V was shortened by 5 bases and J by 3 bases, with 17 bases between the two germline ends. CDR1 and CDR2 from the germline V gene are DFQATT and SNEGSKA (reference sequence). This CDR3 contains 15 residues. The chain's CDR3 is CSASVQGLSNQPQHF. CDR3 sequence (DNA): TGCAGTGCTTCAGTCCAGGGCCTTTCCAATCAGCCCCAGCATTTT.

This clonotype was counted a few times. The chain links TRBV29-1 to TRBJ2-5, with D hard to call. Trimming took off 7 bases at V and 3 bases at J, with 15 bases between the two ends. This CDR3 is 13 amino acids long. Germline CDR1 reads SQVTM; CDR2 reads ANQGSEA. The DNA of the CDR3 is TGCAGCGCTGGCCCGAGGTCGAAAGAGACCCAGTACTTC. Amino acids: CSAGPRSKETQYF.

This clonotype was seen only a few times. This chain links TRBV20-1 with TRBJ2-7, with 11 nucleotides matching TRBD2. V gave up 5 bases and J gave up 6 bases; unmatched junction bases: 9. The germline V gene encodes CDR1 DFQATT and CDR2 SNEGSKA (reference sequence). The CDR3 contains 14 residues. The CDR3 sequence is CSAVTSGSLTEQYF. The CDR3 nucleotides read TGCAGTGCTGTCACTAGCGGGAGTCTTACCGAGCAGTACTTC.

The V call is TRBV20-1, the J call TRBJ2-7, with 9 bases that match TRBD2. Losses at the gene ends were 4 bases for V and 2 bases for J; bases not matched to a gene: 6. CDR3 length: 14 residues. Germline-derived CDR1 and CDR2 are DFQATT and SNEGSKA (reference sequence). In DNA, the CDR3 is TGCAGTGCTACTAGCGGGGCAACTCCCTACGAGCAGTACTTC. Translating gives CSATSGATPYEQYF.

The chain employs TRBV5-6 and TRBJ2-7, with 10 nucleotides matching TRBD2. Germline CDR1 SGHDT, CDR2 YYEEEE. CDR3 length: 16 amino acids. The V segment lost 4 bases and the J segment 6 bases; nucleotides outside the gene matches: 13. The chain's CDR3 is CASSLVPGLASSEQYF. Here the CDR3 DNA reads TGTGCCAGCAGCCTGGTTCCGGGACTAGCGTCATCCGAGCAGTACTTC.

The chain combines TRBV7-8 with TRBJ2-1; 8 bases are a match to TRBD2. Unmatched junction bases numbered 10, after V lost 6 bases and J lost 6 bases. Germline assignment: CDR1 SGHVS and CDR2 FQNEAQ. CDR3 length: 15 residues. The CDR3 bases are TGTGCCAGCAGTCGGGGGGCGGGAGGAATCAATGAGCAGTTCTTC. Translation gives CASSRGAGGINEQFF.

V and J are TRBV20-1 and TRBJ2-7; 7 positions agree with TRBD1. V lost 0 bases and J lost 0; bases outside the gene matches: 2. CDR3 size: 14 residues. Germline CDR1 reads DFQATT; CDR2 reads SNEGSKA (reference sequence). The CDR3 sequence is CSAREAGGSYEQYF. The CDR3 nucleotides are TGCAGTGCTAGAGAGGCAGGGGGCTCCTACGAGCAGTACTTC.

CDR3 sequence: CATAEQVDEQFF. In DNA, the CDR3 is TGTGCCACCGCCGAACAGGTCGATGAGCAGTTCTTC. The chain has TRBV15 and TRBJ2-1; D may be TRBD1 (5 bases). Per germline, CDR1 LNHNV and CDR2 YYDKDF (reference sequence). V dropped 8 bases and J dropped 8 bases, with 13 bases sitting between them. The CDR3 consists of 12 residues.

The gene calls are TRBV29-1 and TRBJ2-1; maybe TRBD1 (5 bases). The end of the DNA is better explained by TRBJ2-7, so the J call may be wrong. This CDR3 spans 13 amino acids. The germline CDR1 and CDR2 sequences are SQVTM and ANQGSEA. The CDR3 sequence is CSGTGFSYNEQYF. The CDR3 bases are TGCAGCGGTACAGGATTCTCCTACAATGAGCAGTACTTC.

This clonotype was found a few times. The chain uses TRBV5-1 and TRBJ2-1; tentatively, D is TRBD2 (6 bases). The CDR3 contains 15 residues. V gave up 4 bases and J gave up 3 bases, with 14 bases separating them. Germline lookup yields CDR1 SGHRS and CDR2 YFSETQ. The CDR3 spells CASSPGRAGYNEQFF. For the CDR3, the DNA is TGCGCCAGCAGCCCGGGACGAGCGGGCTACAATGAGCAGTTCTTC.